These 8 T cell receptor beta chains came from one sample sequenced in a study of shared clonotypes between healthy human individuals. Profiling relied on immunoSEQ multiplex PCR, and the TCRdb table lists in-frame clones only, not all of them. The sample yields over 1.4 million clones, roughly 96% seen once. What was sequenced was naive CD4+ T cells sorted from blood. Subset denoted: CD45RA+ positively selected. Receptors were obtained from a man aged 30-40 years in good health.

The chain uses TRBV5-1 and TRBJ2-7; D gene unclear. V was trimmed by 3 bases and J by 0 bases, leaving 7 bases between them. Looked up from germline, CDR1 is SGHRS and CDR2 is YFSETQ. This CDR3 has 13 residues. The DNA for the CDR3 is TGCGCCAGCAGCTCCCCAGTCTCCTACGAGCAGTACTTC. Translated, it gives CASSSPVSYEQYF. Based on the CDR3 plus reference TRBV5-1 and TRBJ2-7, the full variable domain is KAGVTQTPRYLIKTRGQQVTLSCSPISGHRSVSWYQQTPGQGLQFLFEYFSETQRNKGNFPGRFSGRQFSNSRSEMNVSTLELGDSALYLCASSSPVSYEQYFGPGTRLTVT.

V gene TRBV2 combines with J gene TRBJ2-3, with D possibly matching TRBD2 (6 bases). CDR1 and CDR2 from the germline V gene are SNHLY and FYNNEI. CDR3 length: 13 amino acids. Trimming took 8 bases from V and 0 from J, leaving 9 bases between them. In DNA, the CDR3 is TGTGCCAGCCGGGACTCTAGCACAGATACGCAGTATTTT. Its translation: CASRDSSTDTQYF. Using reference TRBV2 and TRBJ2-3 for the parts outside the CDR3, the full variable domain is EPEVTQTPSHQVTQMGQEVILRCVPISNHLYFYWYRQILGQKVEFLVSFYNNEISEKSEIFDDQFSVERPDGSNFTLKIRSTKLEDSAMYFCASRDSSTDTQYFGPGTRLTVL.

Concerning this clone: This same CDR3 is encoded by further DNA sequences in the sample. The genes are TRBV9 and TRBJ2-7, with no clear D. The CDR3 sequence is 14 residues long. Germline loops: CDR1 SGDLS, CDR2 YYNGEE. Trimming took off 2 bases at V and 2 bases at J, with 11 bases between the two ends. This chain's CDR3 is CASSVDLGAYEQYF. The CDR3 DNA reads TGTGCCAGCAGCGTCGACCTAGGAGCCTACGAGCAGTACTTC.

The CDR3 spells CASSPVGGDPGYTF. In DNA form, the CDR3 reads TGTGCCAGCAGCCCCGTCGGCGGGGATCCTGGCTACACCTTC. V gene TRBV5-5 combines with J gene TRBJ1-2, with no clear D. V was shortened by 4 bases and J by 7 bases, with 17 bases between the two germline ends. The CDR3 covers 14 residues. The germline CDR1 and CDR2 sequences are SGHKS and YYEKEE (reference sequence).

The chain combines TRBV5-1 with TRBJ2-7, with 8 positions matching TRBD1. The V gene end was trimmed by 0 bases and the J gene end by 3 bases; junction bases not matched to a gene: 17. Germline lookup yields CDR1 SGHRS and CDR2 YFSETQ. CDR3 length equals 19 residues. The CDR3 reads CASSLGPPTDRVVIYEQYF. The CDR3 DNA sequence: TGCGCCAGCAGCTTGGGCCCCCCTACGGACAGGGTCGTCATCTACGAGCAGTACTTC.

The chain combines TRBV7-6 with TRBJ2-3, with D perhaps TRBD1 or TRBD2 (5 bases each). With 1 base removed from V and 2 bases from J, the gap between germline ends came to 13 bases. Germline V gene data show CDR1 as SGHVS and CDR2 as FNYEAQ. The CDR3 covers 16 residues. CDR3 nucleotide sequence: TGTGCCAGCAGCTTAGAACAGGACGGGAACACAGATACGCAGTATTTT. It translates to CASSLEQDGNTDTQYF.

The genes are TRBV2 and TRBJ2-2, with a tentative D call TRBD1 (5 bases). Trimming shortened V by 4 bases and J by 0 bases, and 12 bases separated the two germline ends. The CDR3 has 16 amino acids. The germline V gene has CDR1 SNHLY and CDR2 FYNNEI. CDR3 sequence: CASSAQGTANTGELFF. The CDR3 DNA reads as TGTGCCAGCAGTGCTCAGGGTACAGCGAACACCGGGGAGCTGTTTTTT.

The chain is built from TRBV6-1 and TRBJ2-3; D is perhaps TRBD2 (6 bases). CDR3 length: 16 residues. V was pared by 1 base and J by 3 bases, with 14 bases between. Looked up from germline, CDR1 is MNHNS and CDR2 is SASEGT. The CDR3 is CASSEGWGGWTDTQYF. Here the CDR3 DNA reads TGTGCCAGCAGTGAAGGATGGGGAGGATGGACAGATACGCAGTATTTT.